These T cell receptor beta chains were read from a single sample in a study of CD8+CD57+ T cells in acquired aplastic anemia. Using its own MiXCR run on the reads, TCRdb lists one record per CDR3 protein. The profile shows about 260,000 distinct CDR3 sequences, around 82% of them singletons. Sequencing was performed on sorted CD4+, CD8+, or CD8+CD57+ T cells (not recorded which) from PBMCs. Receptors were obtained from a human donor with aplastic anemia. Both conserved end residues are part of each CDR3. The D gene is left open where the match is weak. Clone size is not always given. Where it is, it says once, few, many or a class for expanded clones.

j_call cdr3_length clone_size d_call v_call cdr3_aa cdr3_nt
TRBJ2-3 14 few NA TRBV7-3 CASSREGGPDTQYF TGTGCCAGCTCAAGAGAGGGAGGTCCCGATACGCAGTATTTT
TRBJ2-1 14 NA NA TRBV7-8 CASSSAGCSNKQYF TGTGCCAGCAGCTCAGCCGGGTGTTCCAATAAGCAGTATTTC
TRBJ2-1 13 once NA TRBV7-2 CASSLVASPEQFF TGTGCCAGCAGCTTAGTGGCATCTCCCGAGCAGTTCTTC
TRBJ2-3 15 NA TRBD2 TRBV7-8 CASSQAGGGKKEQYF TGTGCCAGCAGCCAAGCGGGGGGAGGGAAAAAGGAGCAGTATTTT
TRBJ2-5 13 few NA TRBV7-3 CASSDRGEETQYF TGTGCCAGCAGTGATAGGGGGGAAGAGACCCAGTACTTC
TRBJ1-2 11 NA NA TRBV11-2 CASSLLETDTF TGTGCCAGCAGCTTATTAGAGACAGACACCTTC
TRBJ2-1 12 NA TRBD2 TRBV5-6 CASSLRAGSLSF TGTGCCAGCAGCTTGCGAGCGGGAAGTCTGTCCTTC
TRBJ1-6 16 NA NA TRBV7-8 CASTLGGGGYNPPLHF TGTGCCAGCACCTTGGGGGGGGGCGGCTATAATCCGCCCCTCCACTTT
TRBJ2-3 14 NA TRBD1 TRBV9 CASSIGGSSYNEHF TGTGCCAGCAGCATAGGGGGCAGTTCCTACAATGAGCATTTT
TRBJ2-3 13 few TRBD2 TRBV2 CARGGGGSDTQYF TGTGCCAGGGGGGGGGGGGGGTCAGATACGCAGTATTTT
TRBJ2-5 15 NA TRBD1 TRBV11-3 CASSLRQGAGETQYF TGTGCCAGCAGCCTTAGACAGGGAGCAGGGGAGACCCAGTACTTC
TRBJ2-4 12 NA NA TRBV7-2 CASSVLSNIQHF TGTGCCAGCAGCGTACTCTCGAACATTCAGCACTTC
TRBJ2-2 12 NA NA TRBV15 CATSSYTGELFF TGTGCCACCAGCTCCTACACCGGGGAGCTGTTTTTT
TRBJ1-2 15 NA NA TRBV5-4 CASSFTTRPIGGYTF TGTGCCAGCAGCTTTACTACCCGACCCATCGGTGGCTACACCTTC
TRBJ1-1 15 NA NA TRBV20-1 CSARPPGPKNTEAFF TGCAGTGCTAGGCCCCCGGGACCGAAGAACACTGAAGCTTTCTTT
TRBJ2-1 13 NA NA TRBV2 CASSDGSSHEQFF TGTGCCAGCAGTGATGGGTCGTCCCATGAGCAGTTCTTC
TRBJ2-1 15 NA NA TRBV5-6 CASSWEREGGNEQFF TGTGCCAGCAGCTGGGAGAGGGAGGGGGGGAATGAGCAGTTCTTC
TRBJ2-7 16 once TRBD1 TRBV20-1 CSARDPSGQGRNEQYF TGCAGTGCTAGAGATCCCTCGGGACAGGGCAGGAACGAGCAGTACTTC
TRBJ2-2 13 NA NA TRBV2 CASGAVGTDTQFF TGTGCCAGCGGGGCCGTGGGCACAGATACGCAGTTTTTT
TRBJ2-3 14 NA NA TRBV15 CATSIAGGHDTQYF TGTGCCACCAGCATAGCCGGCGGTCACGATACGCAGTATTTC
TRBJ2-1 16 NA TRBD1 TRBV4-2 CASSATGTGLLDEQFF TGTGCCAGCAGCGCCACCGGGACAGGGCTTTTGGATGAGCAGTTCTTC
TRBJ1-2 16 NA NA TRBV9 CASSLERARNQYGYTF TGTGCCAGCAGCTTGGAGAGGGCCCGAAACCAATATGGCTACACCTTC
TRBJ1-2 14 many NA TRBV6-4 CASSERWEGDFGIF TGTGCCAGCAGTGAAAGGTGGGAAGGGGACTTTGGGATCTTC
TRBJ2-7 12 few NA TRBV10-2 CASGGSSYEQYF TGCGCCAGTGGTGGATCCTCCTACGAGCAGTACTTC
TRBJ2-3 14 NA NA TRBV7-9 CASSLAPGPDAKYF TGTGCCAGCAGCTTAGCGCCAGGTCCAGATGCGAAGTATTTT
TRBJ2-1 16 NA NA TRBV7-9 CASSSERGGENDKQFF TGTGCCAGCAGCTCTGAAAGAGGCGGGGAGAACGATAAGCAGTTCTTC
TRBJ2-1 15 NA TRBD1 TRBV4-2 CASSDNRGLYNEQFF TGTGCCAGCAGCGATAACAGGGGCCTCTACAATGAGCAGTTCTTC
TRBJ2-3 14 NA NA TRBV7-8 CASSAGQSTDTQYF TGTGCCAGCAGTGCCGGACAAAGTACAGATACGCAGTATTTT
TRBJ2-3 13 NA TRBD1 TRBV9 CASSEGGQSTDTF TGTGCCAGCAGCGAAGGGGGACAGAGCACAGATACGTTT
TRBJ2-5 15 once NA TRBV5-6 CASSSGETWGETQYF TGTGCCAGCAGCTCGGGGGAGACTTGGGGAGAGACCCAATACTTC
TRBJ2-5 13 NA NA TRBV6-5 CASSARGGETQYF TGTGCCAGCAGTGCGAGGGGCGGGGAGACCCAGTACTTC
TRBJ2-3 14 NA NA TRBV7-2 CASSGGHSTDTQYF TGTGCCAGCAGTGGGGGTCATAGCACTGATACGCAGTATTTT
TRBJ1-2 15 NA NA TRBV7-9 CASSLRADLNYGYTF TGTGCCAGCAGCTTAAGGGCTGACCTTAACTATGGCTACACCTTC
TRBJ2-2 12 NA NA TRBV7-8 CASSLARGPVFF TGTGCCAGCAGCTTAGCACGCGGTCCCGTGTTTTTT
TRBJ2-3 13 NA NA TRBV5-1 CASSLAPTEGQYF TGCGCCAGCAGCTTGGCCCCAACAGAGGGGCAGTATTTT
TRBJ2-5 14 NA NA TRBV7-9 CASNMGTEQETHYF TGTGCCAGCAACATGGGCACCGAGCAAGAGACCCATTACTTC
TRBJ2-4 12 NA NA TRBV5-4 CASSEDGNIQYF TGTGCCAGCAGCGAGGACGGTAACATTCAGTACTTC
TRBJ1-1 15 once NA TRBV7-8 CASSLEPGATTHSFF TGTGCCAGCAGCTTGGAGCCGGGCGCGACAACCCATTCTTTCTTT
TRBJ2-1 16 NA NA TRBV7-3 CASSLEGGNGNDEQFF TGTGCCAGCAGCCTGGAAGGCGGAAACGGTAACGATGAGCAGTTCTTC
TRBJ2-3 15 NA TRBD2 TRBV14 CASSGAGVDTGAQYF TGTGCCAGCAGCGGAGCGGGAGTCGATACCGGGGCGCAGTATTTT
TRBJ2-1 16 once TRBD2 TRBV7-9 CASSFRRSGGQDEQFF TGTGCCAGCAGCTTTCGGAGAAGCGGGGGGCAGGATGAGCAGTTCTTC
TRBJ2-3 22 NA TRBD1 TRBV5-5 CASSLYRYSARDGDRDTDTQYF TGTGCCAGCAGCTTGTACAGGTACAGTGCTAGAGATGGGGACAGGGACACAGATACGCAGTATTTT
TRBJ2-7 14 NA NA TRBV15 CATSSSRGDDTQYF TGTGCCACCAGCAGCAGCCGCGGGGACGACACCCAGTACTTC
TRBJ2-5 14 NA NA TRBV9 CASSRGSEDTAQYF TGTGCCAGCAGCAGAGGCAGCGAGGACACGGCCCAGTACTTC
TRBJ1-6 16 NA NA TRBV7-2 CASSLAGAPDTQPLHF TGTGCCAGCAGCTTAGCGGGAGCCCCCGATACGCAACCCCTCCACTTT